The 4 T cell receptor beta chains presented below share a single source sample, sequenced in a study of blood T cells in healthy people across ages. Alongside a J-beta primer mix, a sample-barcoded 5' primer served in a second PCR lasting about 7 to 11 cycles. TCRdb recomputed calls from the 5' RACE reads with MiXCR, one row per CDR3 protein. This repertoire shows some 730,000 distinct CDR3 sequences, approximately 21% found once; its top ten account for 20% to 25%. The sequenced material came from blood. These receptors were obtained from a man aged 70-80 years in good health.

J is TRBJ2-4 and V is TRBV20-1, with TRBD2 matching 10 bases. V lost 5 bases, J lost 1 base, and 11 bases stayed unmatched. This CDR3 has 17 amino acids. CDR1 DFQATT and CDR2 SNEGSKA come from the germline V gene (reference sequence). The CDR3 region is CSAGNTGLATAKNIQYF. CDR3 in DNA: TGCAGTGCTGGCAATACGGGACTAGCGACCGCCAAAAACATTCAGTACTTC.

This clonotype came up a few times. The chain couples TRBV20-1 to TRBJ1-5; 7 nucleotides align to TRBD1. V lost 6 bases and J lost 4; bases outside the gene matches: 3. The CDR3 is 12 amino acids. Germline-derived CDR1 and CDR2 are DFQATT and SNEGSKA (reference sequence). CDR3 amino acids: CSAATGNQPQHF. The CDR3 DNA reads as TGCAGTGCGGCGACAGGGAATCAGCCCCAGCATTTT.

The V call is TRBV10-3, the J call TRBJ2-2; perhaps D is TRBD1 or TRBD2 (5 bases each). From germline, CDR1 is ENHRY and CDR2 SYGVKD. The CDR3 is 15 amino acids. Trimming pared 7 bases from V and 6 bases from J, leaving 18 bases between. The CDR3 DNA is TGTGCCATCAACGCGGGCCCCGAGGGGTCCGGGGAGCTGTTTTTT. This translates into CAINAGPEGSGELFF.

The V and J genes are TRBV7-9 and TRBJ2-3, with 9 bases identical to TRBD2. The V segment lost 3 bases and the J segment 2 bases; nucleotides outside the gene matches: 6. Germline V CDR1 and CDR2: SEHNR, FQNEAQ (reference sequence). The CDR3 extends over 16 amino acids. CDR3 sequence (DNA): TGTGCCAGCAGCTTGAGAGCGGGAGGCACCACAGATACGCAGTATTTT. It is translated as CASSLRAGGTTDTQYF.